Shown below are 10 T cell receptor beta chains from a single sample sequenced in a study of monozygotic twins with inflammatory bowel disease. Reprocessing the 5' RACE reads, TCRdb reports a single entry for every CDR3 protein and omits DNA. The repertoire table contains 300,000 to 400,000 distinct CDR3 sequences. Sequencing input: blood. The receptors were sampled from a human donor with ulcerative colitis or Crohn's disease, or a healthy co-twin of an affected twin (not recorded which).

The chain recombines TRBV4-3 with TRBJ1-6. This CDR3 is 15 amino acids long. From germline, CDR1 is LGHNA and CDR2 YSLEER. CDR3 loop: CASSPQQRESSPLHF.

The chain couples TRBV12-3 or TRBV12-4 to TRBJ2-5; lacking DNA, the TRBD1 call made by TCRdb goes unchecked. This CDR3 spans 17 amino acids. The CDR3 sequence is CASSLPGQGPFRETQYF.

The chain is built from TRBV5-5 and TRBJ2-7; TCRdb's assignment of TRBD2 cannot be checked, as there is no DNA. This CDR3 has 15 amino acids. Germline CDR1 and CDR2: SGHKS and YYEKEE (reference sequence). CDR3 amino acids: CASSLVWEGNYEQYF.

This chain joins TRBV28 and TRBJ2-1; TCRdb designates TRBD2, a call that cannot be tested without DNA. Looked up from germline, CDR1 is MDHEN and CDR2 is SYDVKM. The CDR3 runs to 16 residues. CDR3 residues: CASSSVSGAVYNEQFF.

The chain recombines TRBV7-8 with TRBJ2-7; there is no DNA to check the TCRdb D call of TRBD2. Germline CDR1 reads SGHVS; CDR2 reads FQNEAQ. The CDR3 is 15 residues long. The CDR3 here is CASSPIAGGKLKQYF.

The rearrangement uses TRBV7-6 and TRBJ2-7; TCRdb outputs TRBD1, but without DNA this stays unchecked. CDR1 and CDR2 from the germline V gene are SGHVS and FNYEAQ. CDR3 size: 15 residues. CDR3: CASSLAGQGMNEQYF.

V usage is TRBV29-1 and J usage is TRBJ2-5. The germline CDR1 and CDR2 sequences are SQVTM and ANQGSEA. This CDR3 contains 12 residues. This chain's CDR3 is CSVGPTAETQYF.

The gene calls are TRBV6-2 or TRBV6-3 and TRBJ1-4. The CDR3 sequence is 19 residues long. CDR1 and CDR2 (germline): MNHEY, SVGEGT. The CDR3: CASRNLLGLHDGENEKLFF.

This chain uses TRBV6-5 with TRBJ2-5; TCRdb gives TRBD2 as the D gene, but with no DNA this cannot be confirmed. This CDR3 spans 14 amino acids. Germline CDR1 MNHEY, CDR2 SVGAGI. CDR3 protein: CASSYEGTQETQYF.

CDR3 sequence: CATSDPGLYNEQFF. The chain joins TRBV24-1 to TRBJ2-1. The CDR3 is made up of 14 amino acids. The germline V gene has CDR1 KGHDR and CDR2 SFDVKD.